Listed below are T cell receptor beta chains from one sample, sequenced in a study of OX40 agonist ivuxolimab in advanced cancers. Profiled with immunoSEQ multiplex PCR; TCRdb holds only in-frame clones, not every one. The table has some 86,000 clones, 75% to 95% seen once; the top ten hold approximately 7.7%. The sequencing used CD4+ or CD8+ T cells sorted from blood, collected in a trial of the OX40 agonist ivuxolimab. The receptor set was obtained from an adult with an advanced solid tumor such as melanoma, head and neck, liver or kidney cancer. The conserved cysteine and the conserved F or W are not part of the CDR3 here.

TRBV5-5	TRBJ2-7	ASSPYRDTSYEQY
TRBV19	TRBJ2-2	ASSIGGTGELF
TRBV28	TRBJ1-2	ASSLGQQNYGYT
TRBV29-1	TRBJ2-5	SVEPQSGGRTQY
TRBV6-1	TRBJ1-1	ASTRTGTEAF
TRBV5-4	TRBJ1-2	ASSSPQGYGYT
TRBV19	TRBJ1-4	ASNSSPNEKLF
TRBV20-1	TRBJ1-3	SARSGNTIY
TRBV5-4	TRBJ2-3	ASSPPGTGWTDTQY
TRBV14	TRBJ2-3	ASSQQGLISDTQY